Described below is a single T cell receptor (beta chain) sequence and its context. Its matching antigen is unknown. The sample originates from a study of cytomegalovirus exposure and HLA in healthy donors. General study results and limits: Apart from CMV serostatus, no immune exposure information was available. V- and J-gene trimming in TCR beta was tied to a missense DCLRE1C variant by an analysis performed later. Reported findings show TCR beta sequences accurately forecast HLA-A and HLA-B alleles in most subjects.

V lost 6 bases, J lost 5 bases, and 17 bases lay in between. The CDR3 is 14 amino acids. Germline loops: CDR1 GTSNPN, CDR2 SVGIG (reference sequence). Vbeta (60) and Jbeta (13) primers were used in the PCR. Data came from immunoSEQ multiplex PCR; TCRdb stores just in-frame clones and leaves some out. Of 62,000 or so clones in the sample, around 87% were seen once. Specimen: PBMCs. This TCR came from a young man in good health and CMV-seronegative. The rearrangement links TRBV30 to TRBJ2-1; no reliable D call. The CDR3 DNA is TGTGCCTGCCCCCTCGCGGAGCTAGACAATGAGCAGTTCTTC. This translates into CACPLAELDNEQFF. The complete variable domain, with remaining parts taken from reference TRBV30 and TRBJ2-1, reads SQTIHQWPATLVQPVGSPLSLECTVEGTSNPNLYWYRQAAGRGLQLLFYSVGIGQISSEVPQNLSASRPQDRQFILSSKKLLLSDSGFYLCACPLAELDNEQFFGPGTRLTVL.